What follows describes a single T cell receptor beta chain. This CDR3 region has 16 residues. V lost 10 bases, J lost 3 bases, and 24 bases lay in between. Germline V gene lookup returns CDR1 MNHEY and CDR2 SMNVEV (reference sequence). These data belong to a study of T cells in tuberculosis. Whole-study context: T cells were selected with CD1B tetramers loaded with glucose monomycolate.

Sorting used thawed, overnight-rested PBMC stained with anti-CD3, a viability dye and GMM-loaded CD1B tetramer. The lipid loaded on the CD1B tetramers was C32 glucose monomycolate from Rhodococcus equi. Before cryopreservation, the sorted PBMC lost their CD14-expressing monocytes. Tetramer-negative cells, some 95,000 per donor, were also sorted. Sequencing of TCR-alpha and TCR-beta chains was unpaired. Sequencing used immunoSEQ multiplex PCR; TCRdb keeps in-frame clones, though not all of them. The table lists roughly 92,000 clones, about nine tenths of them singletons, with under 2.5% in the top ten.

Sequencing was performed on CD1b-GMM tetramer-negative cells sorted from PBMCs. This sequence joins TRBV27 and TRBJ2-5, with TRBD1 as a possible D gene (5 bases). This clonotype was sampled from an adult woman with latent tuberculosis. CDR3 amino acids: CATRRTSVGLEETQYF. CDR3 in DNA: TGTGCCACTCGTCGAACTTCGGTGGGGCTGGAAGAGACCCAGTACTTC.